These 21 T cell receptor beta chains share one sample of origin, sequenced in a study of CD8+CD57+ T cells in acquired aplastic anemia. It was patients with CD8+CD57+ cell expansion by flow cytometry who were chosen for sequencing. Genomic DNA provided the template from which TCR beta VDJ and CDR3 profiles were obtained. Each CDR3 protein gets one entry after TCRdb re-called the reads with MiXCR. The table includes about 95,000 distinct CDR3 sequences, 65% to 70% detected once. The sample was sorted CD4+, CD8+, or CD8+CD57+ T cells (not recorded which) from PBMCs. These receptors were collected from a human donor with aplastic anemia.

DNA of the CDR3: TGTGCCAGCAGTTTCACCCGGGACAGGGGCTATGGCTACACCTTC. Its translation: CASSFTRDRGYGYTF. The rearrangement links TRBV19 to TRBJ1-2, with TRBD1 identical over 10 bases. Looked up from germline, CDR1 is LNHDA and CDR2 is SQIVND (reference sequence). V gave up 9 bases and J gave up 4 bases; unmatched junction bases: 11. The CDR3 runs 15 residues.

About this clonotype: At one end the junction does not follow the germline gene, possibly because of a read error. This sequence joins TRBV19 and TRBJ1-4; D is perhaps TRBD1 (5 bases). Germline loops: CDR1 LNHDA, CDR2 SQIVND (reference sequence). The CDR3 totals 14 residues. Here the CDR3 DNA reads TGTGCCAGTAGCGGGGCCAACCATAATAAAAAACTGTTTTTT. Its translation: CASSGANHNKKLFF.

This clonotype was found a few times. The CDR3, as DNA: TGCAGTGCTAGTCACGGGGCTAGCGCAGATACGCAGTATTTT. The encoded protein is CSASHGASADTQYF. V is TRBV20-1 and J is TRBJ2-3; tentatively, D is TRBD2 (6 bases). CDR1 and CDR2 (germline): DFQATT, SNEGSKA (reference sequence). This CDR3 has 14 amino acids. V was cut by 3 bases and J by 4 bases, with 14 bases left in between.

The chain is built from TRBV7-2 and TRBJ1-6; D remains unclear. V lost 5 bases and J lost 6, with 2 bases in between. This CDR3 has 11 residues. Germline lookup yields CDR1 SGHTA and CDR2 FQGNSA. The CDR3 DNA is TGTGCCAGCAGCCGTAATTCACCCCTCCACTTT. Translating gives CASSRNSPLHF.

This sequence joins TRBV10-3 and TRBJ2-2, with D maybe TRBD1 (6 bases). V was cut by 6 bases and J by 2 bases, with 16 bases left in between. Per the germline V gene, CDR1 is ENHRY and CDR2 is SYGVKD. The CDR3 has 16 residues. DNA for the CDR3: TGTGCCATCAGGGCCCGAAGGACAGACAACACCGGGGAGCTGTTTTTT. Translating it yields CAIRARRTDNTGELFF.

The chain uses TRBV27 and TRBJ2-2; 10 bases are shared with TRBD1. The CDR3 length is 16 residues. The J segment lost 7 bases and the V segment lost 6 bases, leaving 11 bases of the junction unmatched. Germline loops: CDR1 MNHEY, CDR2 SMNVEV (reference sequence). Written as DNA, the CDR3 is TGTGCCAGCAGCTGGCCCCTCGGGACAGGGGTCGGGGAGCTGTTTTTT. It encodes CASSWPLGTGVGELFF.

This sequence joins TRBV7-9 and TRBJ2-4; the D is unclear. V shed 5 bases and J shed 12 bases, with 14 bases lying between them. Per the germline V gene, CDR1 is SEHNR and CDR2 is FQNEAQ (reference sequence). The length of the CDR3 is 12 residues. Written as DNA, the CDR3 is TGTGCCAGCAGCCAAGAAAGGAACCGTCAGTACTTC. Its protein product is CASSQERNRQYF.

This clonotype was counted once. The chain uses TRBV19 and TRBJ2-1; D is undetermined. Trimming removed 8 bases at V and 6 bases at J, with 11 bases between. The CDR3 is 12 amino acids. Germline V gene lookup returns CDR1 LNHDA and CDR2 SQIVND (reference sequence). This CDR3 is CASSVKRNEQFF. In nucleotides, the CDR3 is TGTGCCAGTTCGGTTAAGCGCAATGAGCAGTTCTTC.

The rearrangement joins TRBV5-5 to TRBJ2-2, with 8 bases aligning to TRBD1. After removal of 5 bases from V and 3 bases from J, the junction contained 6 bases not matched to a gene. Per the germline V gene, CDR1 is SGHKS and CDR2 is YYEKEE (reference sequence). The CDR3 is made up of 15 amino acids. CDR3 sequence: CASSRQGSYTGELFF. The CDR3, as DNA: TGTGCCAGCAGTCGACAGGGGAGTTACACCGGGGAGCTGTTTTTT. The variable domain in full, completed from reference TRBV5-5 and TRBJ2-2, reads DAGVTQSPTHLIKTRGQQVTLRCSPISGHKSVSWYQQVLGQGPQFIFQYYEKEERGRGNFPDRFSARQFPNYSSELNVNALLLGDSALYLCASSRQGSYTGELFFGEGSRLTVL.

The rearrangement links TRBV24-1 to TRBJ2-5; 11 bases match TRBD1. Germline CDR1 is KGHDR and CDR2 is SFDVKD. After removal of 9 bases from V and 5 bases from J, the junction contained 4 bases not matched to a gene. CDR3 length: 13 residues. The CDR3 region is CATGQGARETQYF. CDR3 bases: TGTGCCACCGGACAGGGGGCGCGTGAGACCCAGTACTTC.

The rearrangement joins TRBV20-1 to TRBJ1-5; the match to TRBD1 covers 8 bases. V lost 6 bases and J lost 3; bases outside the gene matches: 16. Germline CDR1 and CDR2: DFQATT and SNEGSKA (reference sequence). The CDR3 spans 17 residues. The CDR3 region is CSAPPDRVFGHNQPQHF. As DNA, the CDR3 is TGCAGTGCGCCGCCGGACAGGGTCTTCGGCCACAATCAGCCCCAGCATTTT.

J is TRBJ2-7 and V is TRBV5-1; D might be TRBD2 (7 bases). Trimming stripped 5 bases from V and 5 bases from J, with 20 bases between. This CDR3 is 15 amino acids long. Germline V lookup: CDR1 SGHRS, CDR2 YFSETQ. The CDR3 nucleotides are TGCGCCAGCAGGACTACACGGGGGGCGAGACACGAGCAGTACTTC. Amino acid sequence: CASRTTRGARHEQYF.

This clonotype was seen a single time. V usage is TRBV7-3 and J usage is TRBJ2-1; D may be TRBD1 (5 bases). Germline loops: CDR1 SGHTA, CDR2 FQGTGA. V was shortened by 1 base and J by 10 bases, with 5 bases between the two germline ends. CDR3 length: 11 amino acids. CDR3 nucleotides: TGTGCCAGCAGCTTAAGGGGCGAGCAGTTCTTC. It specifies CASSLRGEQFF. The full variable domain, in which reference TRBV7-3 and TRBJ2-1 provide the parts outside the CDR3, is GAGVSQTPSNKVTEKGKYVELRCDPISGHTALYWYRQSLGQGPEFLIYFQGTGAADDSGLPNDRFFAVRPEGSVSTLKIQRTERGDSAVYLCASSLRGEQFFGPGTRLTVL.

The chain joins TRBV10-3 to TRBJ1-6, with unresolved D. Germline CDR1 ENHRY, CDR2 SYGVKD. V lost 11 bases to trimming and J lost 6 bases, with 11 bases between them. This CDR3 is 12 amino acids long. The CDR3 loop is CAPQERNSPLHF. The DNA of the CDR3 is TGTGCCCCCCAAGAGCGTAATTCACCCCTCCACTTT.

V gene TRBV7-2 combines with J gene TRBJ1-2; 9 nucleotides line up with TRBD1. V dropped 1 base and J dropped 4; count of bases not matched to a gene: 4. CDR3 size: 15 residues. Germline CDR1 reads SGHTA; CDR2 reads FQGNSA. The CDR3 loop reads CASSLGTGVGYGYTF. In DNA form, the CDR3 reads TGTGCCAGCAGCTTAGGGACAGGGGTCGGCTATGGCTACACCTTC.

This sequence joins TRBV10-3 and TRBJ2-5; D is unclear. The CDR3 consists of 13 residues. The V end lost 4 bases, the J end lost 1 base, and 7 bases lay between the germline ends. Germline V gives CDR1 ENHRY, CDR2 SYGVKD. The CDR3 reads CAISATRQETQYF. CDR3 DNA sequence: TGTGCCATCAGTGCCACCCGCCAAGAGACCCAGTACTTC.

This rearrangement joins TRBV2 to TRBJ1-1, with D hard to call. This CDR3 comprises 13 residues. Germline V gene sequence: CDR1 SNHLY, CDR2 FYNNEI. Deletions cut 10 bases from V and 1 base from J, with 13 bases between. CDR3 protein: CATTLVENTEAFF. CDR3 nucleotides: TGTGCCACCACCTTGGTGGAGAACACTGAAGCTTTCTTT. The full variable domain, with the rest looked up from reference TRBV2 and TRBJ1-1, is EPEVTQTPSHQVTQMGQEVILRCVPISNHLYFYWYRQILGQKVEFLVSFYNNEISEKSEIFDDQFSVERPDGSNFTLKIRSTKLEDSAMYFCATTLVENTEAFFGQGTRLTVV.

This clonotype appeared a single time. This rearrangement joins TRBV19 to TRBJ2-3; TRBD2 aligns across 10 bases. CDR1 and CDR2 from the germline V gene are LNHDA and SQIVND (reference sequence). Losses at the gene ends were 4 bases for V and 2 bases for J; bases not matched to a gene: 3. This CDR3 contains 15 residues. The CDR3 protein is CASSTGLAATDTQYF. CDR3 DNA: TGTGCCAGTAGTACCGGACTAGCGGCCACAGATACGCAGTATTTT.

This clonotype was seen a handful of times. This chain connects TRBV6-1 to TRBJ2-4, with D possibly TRBD1 on 5 matching bases. There are 14 residues in the CDR3. V dropped 5 bases and J dropped 3 bases, with 11 bases sitting between them. Germline loops: CDR1 MNHNS, CDR2 SASEGT. CDR3 nucleotide sequence: TGTGCCAGCAGTCAGGGATACGACAAAAACATTCAGTACTTC. This gives the protein CASSQGYDKNIQYF.

The rearrangement links TRBV12-3 or TRBV12-4 to TRBJ2-7, with no clear D. The V and J ends lost 5 bases and 0 bases respectively, with 20 bases between them. The CDR3 sequence is 17 residues long. CDR3: CASSPYSAVADSYEQYF. The CDR3 DNA sequence: TGTGCCAGCAGTCCATATAGTGCTGTGGCAGACTCCTACGAGCAGTACTTC.

The chain couples TRBV11-1 to TRBJ2-1; D possibly corresponds to TRBD2 (6 bases). Germline V gene sequence: CDR1 SGHAT, CDR2 FQDESV (reference sequence). V was cut by 0 bases and J by 3 bases, with 12 bases left in between. This CDR3 is built from 16 residues. The CDR3, as DNA: TGTGCCAGCAGCTTAGCGGGGGGAAAGGTCTACAATGAGCAGTTCTTC. It specifies CASSLAGGKVYNEQFF.